This TCR beta chain was sequenced for a study of blood T cells in healthy people across ages. There are 14 residues in the CDR3. The germline V gene encodes CDR1 DFQATT and CDR2 SNEGSKA (reference sequence). Trimming took off 0 bases at V and 4 bases at J, with 12 bases between the two ends. The authors ran a second PCR of roughly 7 to 11 cycles using a sample-barcoded 5' primer and a J-beta primer mix. TCRdb called the 5' RACE reads again in MiXCR, with one record for every CDR3 protein. Of about 720,000 distinct CDR3 sequences listed, around 25% are singletons. A further study also used this sample, focusing on T cells of mothers and their children.

V and J are TRBV20-1 and TRBJ1-2; D not resolved. The clonotype originates from a boy aged 5-17 years in good health. Material: blood. CDR3 DNA: TGCAGTGCTAGAGATCCACGAACCCGCTATGGCTACACCTTC. Translation: CSARDPRTRYGYTF.